This entry lists 2 T cell receptor beta chains sequenced from one sample in a study of technical replicates of blood from a handful of donors. The method was immunoSEQ multiplex PCR; TCRdb's version includes in-frame clones alone and lacks a portion of them. The table lists tens of thousands of clones, approximately 94% of them singletons, with 0.35% to 0.4% in the top ten. The sample taken for sequencing was T cells isolated from PBMCs. The origin of the receptors is a human donor in good health.

This chain links TRBV2 with TRBJ1-1; 8 bases are a match to TRBD1. Germline V gene lookup returns CDR1 SNHLY and CDR2 FYNNEI. The CDR3 totals 12 residues. J was trimmed by 12 bases and V by 3 bases; bases with no gene match: 6. The CDR3 loop reads CASSEVQGATFF. DNA for the CDR3: TGTGCCAGCAGTGAGGTCCAGGGGGCAACTTTCTTT. Full variable domain (outside the CDR3, taken from reference TRBV2 and TRBJ1-1): EPEVTQTPSHQVTQMGQEVILRCVPISNHLYFYWYRQILGQKVEFLVSFYNNEISEKSEIFDDQFSVERPDGSNFTLKIRSTKLEDSAMYFCASSEVQGATFFGQGTRLTVV.

The chain combines TRBV29-1 with TRBJ2-7; D not resolved. Trimming cost V 1 base and J 0 bases, with 7 bases left between them. The germline CDR1 and CDR2 sequences are SQVTM and ANQGSEA. There are 13 residues in the CDR3. The CDR3 DNA follows: TGCAGCGTTGAAGCAGGCAGCTCCTACGAGCAGTACTTC. Its protein is CSVEAGSSYEQYF.